The 20 T cell receptor beta chains presented below share a single source sample, sequenced in a study of patients and donors after allogeneic stem cell transplantation. TCRdb fed the RT-PCR reads into MiXCR, producing one record per CDR3 protein. The sample includes some 200,000 distinct CDR3 sequences, around 41% of them seen just once. The sequenced material came from blood, either unsorted or a sorted T cell fraction (not recorded which). The source is a human donor who was either an allogeneic HSCT recipient or a stem cell or donor lymphocyte infusion donor (not recorded which). It is not recorded whose cells these are; they may come from a transplant donor.

As regards this clonotype: Relative to the germline gene, one junction end is altered; a read error may explain this. CDR3 nucleotides: TGTGCCAGCAGTTTGCCGGGTCCTGAGGCTTTCTTT. Its protein is CASSLPGPEAFF. The chain couples TRBV27 to TRBJ1-1, with D hard to call. Looked up from germline, CDR1 is MNHEY and CDR2 is SMNVEV (reference sequence). This CDR3 spans 12 amino acids.

This clonotype was seen more than once but under ten times. The V call is TRBV6-2 or TRBV6-3, the J call TRBJ1-2; D unclear. Trimming removed 4 bases from V and 0 bases from J, with 12 bases in between. Germline V CDR1 and CDR2: MNHEY, SVGEGT. This CDR3 has 15 amino acids. The CDR3 nucleotides read TGTGCCAGCAGTTCCGGACGGACTGCTAACTATGGCTACACCTTC. Amino acid sequence: CASSSGRTANYGYTF.

This clonotype appeared a few times. The V and J genes are TRBV12-3 or TRBV12-4 and TRBJ1-2, with 7 bases fitting TRBD1. This CDR3 region has 14 residues. Germline trimming cut 3 bases from V and 4 bases from J; bases unmatched to any gene: 5. CDR3 in amino acids: CASSLGQGGYGYTF. The DNA for the CDR3 is TGTGCCAGCAGTTTGGGGCAGGGGGGCTATGGCTACACCTTC.

This clonotype has more than one count but fewer than ten. The chain is built from TRBV7-9 and TRBJ1-5; D unresolved. V lost 1 base, J lost 5 bases, and 6 bases lay in between. This CDR3 is built from 13 residues. Per germline, CDR1 SEHNR and CDR2 FQNEAQ (reference sequence). The CDR3 protein is CASSLEIDQPQHF. CDR3 nucleotides: TGTGCCAGCAGCTTAGAGATCGATCAGCCCCAGCATTTT.

The chain links TRBV7-9 to TRBJ2-5; 10 bases align to TRBD2. The CDR3 extends over 16 amino acids. The V gene end was trimmed by 5 bases and the J gene end by 5 bases; junction bases not matched to a gene: 11. The germline V gene encodes CDR1 SEHNR and CDR2 FQNEAQ (reference sequence). The CDR3 is CASSHPSGRAVETQYF. The CDR3 coding sequence is TGTGCCAGCAGCCATCCCAGCGGGAGGGCCGTGGAGACCCAGTACTTC. The full variable domain, rest sourced from reference TRBV7-9 and TRBJ2-5, is DTGVSQNPRHKITKRGQNVTFRCDPISEHNRLYWYRQTLGQGPEFLTYFQNEAQLEKSRLLSDRFSAERPKGSFSTLEIQRTEQGDSAMYLCASSHPSGRAVETQYFGPGTRLLVL.

V gene TRBV18 combines with J gene TRBJ1-5, with D possibly being TRBD1 (6 bases). Germline V CDR1 and CDR2: KGHSH, LQKENI. The V gene lost 4 bases and the J gene lost 4 bases, with 11 bases spanning the gap. This CDR3 is 14 amino acids long. CDR3 nucleotides: TGTGCCAGCTCACGTAACAGGGCAAATCAGCCCCAGCATTTT. Its protein is CASSRNRANQPQHF.

V gene TRBV28 combines with J gene TRBJ1-5; no clear D gene. Germline V gives CDR1 MDHEN, CDR2 SYDVKM. This CDR3 contains 16 residues. Trimming took 6 bases from V and 0 from J, leaving 15 bases between them. The CDR3 sequence is CASRPTETDSNQPQHF. The CDR3 DNA follows: TGTGCCAGCAGACCGACCGAGACTGATAGCAATCAGCCCCAGCATTTT.

There are a few counts of this clonotype. V gene TRBV27 combines with J gene TRBJ2-1, with 13 nucleotides matching TRBD2. Germline loops: CDR1 MNHEY, CDR2 SMNVEV (reference sequence). CDR3 length: 22 amino acids. Trimming took 7 bases from V and 8 from J; bases not matched to a gene: 29. The CDR3 sequence is CASKPIVGPGEGLAGVGYEQFF. DNA for the CDR3: TGTGCCAGCAAACCTATAGTCGGTCCGGGAGAAGGACTAGCGGGAGTTGGCTATGAGCAGTTCTTC.

The V and J genes are TRBV30 and TRBJ1-2; D unclear. Germline V lookup: CDR1 GTSNPN, CDR2 SVGIG (reference sequence). This CDR3 has 13 amino acids. Trimming removed 0 bases from V and 12 bases from J, with 17 bases in between. Here the CDR3 reads CAWSVFLGTANTF. CDR3 nucleotides: TGTGCCTGGAGTGTCTTTCTTGGCACAGCCAACACCTTC.

The CDR3 DNA is TGTGCCAGCAGCCCTTCTTTGAGAGGAAACACCATATATTTT. Translation gives CASSPSLRGNTIYF. V and J are TRBV4-2 and TRBJ1-3, with no clear D. V lost 4 bases and J 4 bases, leaving 11 bases between the germline ends. This CDR3 spans 14 amino acids. In germline, CDR1 is LGHNA, CDR2 YNFKEQ.

This chain uses TRBV15 with TRBJ2-2, with D unresolved. V dropped 0 bases and J dropped 5 bases, with 7 bases sitting between them. CDR1 is LNHNV, CDR2 YYDKDF, per germline (reference sequence). This CDR3 has 14 residues. CDR3 amino acids: CATSRDSGTGELFF. The CDR3 bases are TGTGCCACCAGCAGAGATAGTGGAACCGGGGAGCTGTTTTTT. The entire variable domain, with the rest obtained from reference TRBV15 and TRBJ2-2, is as follows: DAMVIQNPRYQVTQFGKPVTLSCSQTLNHNVMYWYQQKSSQAPKLLFHYYDKDFNNEADTPDNFQSRRPNTSFCFLDIRSPGLGDTAMYLCATSRDSGTGELFFGEGSRLTVL.

The J gene is TRBJ2-7, the V gene TRBV27; D is perhaps TRBD2 (6 bases). Germline V gene lookup returns CDR1 MNHEY and CDR2 SMNVEV (reference sequence). The CDR3 consists of 13 residues. Between the trimmed V and J ends, which lost 3 bases and 9 bases, there was a span of 15 bases. The CDR3 region has the DNA TGTGCCAGCAGTTTTTCCCCGGGAGTTGGGCAGTACTTC. Translating gives CASSFSPGVGQYF.

The CDR3 protein is CASSKGLVMSTDTQYF. The CDR3 DNA reads as TGTGCCAGCAGCAAGGGACTAGTGATGAGCACAGATACGCAGTATTTT. V gene TRBV11-2 combines with J gene TRBJ2-3; 8 bases fit TRBD2. The CDR3 runs 16 residues. Trimming at V came to 5 bases and at J to 0 bases, leaving 7 bases not matched to a gene. Germline V lookup: CDR1 SGHAT, CDR2 FQNNGV.

This clonotype was counted a few times. V usage is TRBV20-1 and J usage is TRBJ2-2; D gene ambiguous. V lost 1 base and J 2 bases, leaving 8 bases between the germline ends. Germline assignment: CDR1 DFQATT and CDR2 SNEGSKA (reference sequence). The CDR3 runs to 14 residues. The CDR3 nucleotides are TGCAGTGCTAGAGGATCTGACAACACCGGGGAGCTGTTTTTT. Amino acids: CSARGSDNTGELFF.

This clonotype was detected only a few times. The chain links TRBV19 to TRBJ2-7; tentatively, D is TRBD2 (6 bases). This CDR3 contains 14 residues. The germline V and J ends were trimmed by 6 bases and 3 bases, with 15 bases remaining between them. Germline CDR1 reads LNHDA; CDR2 reads SQIVND (reference sequence). As DNA, the CDR3 is TGTGCCAGTAGGGGATTGGGAGGTCACTACGAGCAGTACTTC. Its translation is CASRGLGGHYEQYF.

This clonotype was detected a few times. The V and J genes are TRBV5-1 and TRBJ1-2; D is possibly TRBD1 (5 bases). The V gene lost 0 bases and the J gene lost 5 bases, with 14 bases spanning the gap. The CDR3 extends over 15 amino acids. Germline V CDR1 and CDR2: SGHRS, YFSETQ. This CDR3 reads CASSLDSRQLYGYTF. The CDR3 nucleotides are TGCGCCAGCAGCTTGGATTCGCGACAGCTTTATGGCTACACCTTC.

The chain joins TRBV18 to TRBJ2-1; 8 bases line up with TRBD1. The ends lost 0 bases at V and 1 base at J; junction bases unmatched: 8. The CDR3 runs to 18 residues. The germline V gene has CDR1 KGHSH and CDR2 LQKENI. The CDR3: CASSPPSRGRLSYNEQFF. CDR3 DNA: TGTGCCAGCTCACCACCTTCCAGGGGGCGCCTTTCCTACAATGAGCAGTTCTTC. Full variable domain (remainder filled in from reference TRBV18 and TRBJ2-1): NAGVMQNPRHLVRRRGQEARLRCSPMKGHSHVYWYRQLPEEGLKFMVYLQKENIIDESGMPKERFSAEFPKEGPSILRIQQVVRGDSAAYFCASSPPSRGRLSYNEQFFGPGTRLTVL.

This clonotype was seen a handful of times. V is TRBV6-5 and J is TRBJ1-1, with D possibly being TRBD1 (5 bases). The CDR3 contains 16 residues. Per germline, CDR1 MNHEY and CDR2 SVGAGI. The V and J ends lost 3 bases and 3 bases respectively, with 17 bases between them. The CDR3, as DNA: TGTGCCAGCAGTTATGGGGGAGTGATTTCCGACACTGAAGCTTTCTTT. Residues: CASSYGGVISDTEAFF.

This clonotype was seen only a few times. This rearrangement joins TRBV6-5 to TRBJ1-1; 7 nucleotides line up with TRBD1. Germline loops: CDR1 MNHEY, CDR2 SVGAGI. This CDR3 comprises 15 residues. The V and J ends lost 0 bases and 1 base, in that order; junction bases with no gene match: 2. CDR3 DNA: TGTGCCAGCAGTTACTCGAGACAGGGGAACACTGAAGCTTTCTTT. Its protein product is CASSYSRQGNTEAFF.

In this sample, this clonotype turned up a few times. The chain is built from TRBV11-2 and TRBJ1-2, with D hard to call. This CDR3 has 14 amino acids. Trimming pared 5 bases from V and 1 base from J, leaving 11 bases between. Looked up from germline, CDR1 is SGHAT and CDR2 is FQNNGV. In nucleotides, the CDR3 is TGTGCCAGCAGCCGAGAACAGTTTAACTATGGCTACACCTTC. Translating it yields CASSREQFNYGYTF.